This record covers a single T cell receptor (beta chain). It has no known antigen specificity. No much larger clone exists at a distance of one base, and base qualities are not known. This entry belongs to a study of T cell changes during pregnancy in multiple sclerosis (dated by TCRdb to about 2019). Background on the whole study: Changes in the T cell repertoire over the course of pregnancy were examined in this study in women with multiple sclerosis.

V is pruned by 1 base and J by 4 bases, leaving 9 bases of the junction without a gene match. The CDR3 covers 17 residues, taking in both the cysteine and the phenylalanine. This entry keeps only the CDR3 DNA: 51 bases, framed from base 1. Looking up the germline V gene (reference sequence) yields CDR1 SGHNT and CDR2 YYREEE. The library was prepared using the immunoSEQ multiplex PCR assay. Entries here come from immuneACCESS through TCRdb and include only in-frame sequences with V and J called. Some clones fail to appear in such tables; in the studies checked, an unresolved V gene covers under half of the shortfall, and the cause of the remainder is unknown. In all, the sample holds more than 70,000 clones, and 90% to 95% of those were seen once. The ten largest clones capture 1.5% to 2% of the sample.

The V and J segments used are TRBV5-4 and TRBJ2-1, and 9 bases in between align with TRBD1. The starting material was peripheral blood, obtained after pregnancy. The TCR originated in a female donor in good health, enrolled as a control in a pregnancy study. The DNA sequence is as follows: TGTGCCAGCAGCTTGCGGGTTGGGACAGGGTCATACAATGAGCAGTTCTTC. This sequence encodes CASSLRVGTGSYNEQFF.